The entry that follows covers one T cell receptor beta chain sequence. Its antigen is still unknown. Use of 60 Vbeta and 13 Jbeta primers characterized the PCR. Assay used: immunoSEQ multiplex PCR; TCRdb lists only in-frame clones, some missing. The table records some 170,000 clones, roughly 79% of them present only once. Germline CDR1 and CDR2: SGHNT and YYREEE (reference sequence). This CDR3 has 15 residues. V was pared by 5 bases and J by 8 bases, with 8 bases of the junction left unmatched. The record originates from a study of cytomegalovirus exposure and HLA in healthy donors. Study background: In a previous analysis, 120 million or so unique TCR beta sequences were found from 150 million to 200 million T cells. Early released data comprised 75 million to 100 million unique TCRs from HLA-typed donors.

Study-wide results and caveats: Trimming of TCR beta V- and J-genes showed a link, identified in a later analysis, to a missense DCLRE1C variant. Common viral pathogens were later found to be apparently linked to several of the most significant clusters.

The origin of this receptor is a middle-aged man in good health and CMV-seropositive. The chain is built from TRBV5-4 and TRBJ2-4, with 12 bases aligning to TRBD1. The sequencing input was PBMCs. In DNA, the CDR3 is TGTGCCAGCAGTCCCGGGACAGGGGGCTTATACATTCAGTACTTC. It encodes CASSPGTGGLYIQYF.